Here is one T cell receptor (beta chain) with its context. The germline V gene has CDR1 MDHEN and CDR2 SYDVKM. There are 14 residues in the CDR3. The V and J ends lost 7 bases and 8 bases, in that order; junction bases with no gene match: 11. This table comes from immunoSEQ multiplex PCR, and its TCRdb copy is limited to in-frame clones, with some not included. Of under 2,000,000 clones listed, about 95% are singletons. Naive CD8 cells comprised CD45RO-negative, CCR7-positively selected cells, excluding terminally differentiated effector memory CD45RA+ cells. The sample belongs to a study of shared clonotypes between healthy human individuals.

This rearrangement joins TRBV28 to TRBJ1-2, with 9 bases lining up with TRBD1. The receptor's source is a man in his late teens or twenties in good health. The material sequenced was naive CD8+ T cells sorted from blood. In nucleotides, the CDR3 is TGTGCCAGCACCCCGGGACAGGGTCATATCGGCTACACCTTC. It specifies CASTPGQGHIGYTF.